This TCR beta chain was captured in a study of blood T cells in healthy people across ages. Study-level information: Capturing about one barcoded beta molecule per two T cells was achieved by template switching. General study results and limits: Both higher diversity and more naive CD4+ cells marked long-lived donors when set against aged donors. Per-million-T-cell TCR beta diversity fell roughly linearly with age.

This clonotype came up a few times. Antigen specificity is unknown. For the second PCR, which ran for 7 to 11 cycles, a sample-barcoded 5' primer and a J-beta primer mix were used. One entry per CDR3 protein results from TCRdb running MiXCR on the 5' RACE reads. Among around 1.1 million distinct CDR3 sequences, approximately 38% were seen once, and the ten largest hold about an eighth. The V gene's germline CDR1 is SGHRS and CDR2 YFSETQ. This CDR3 comprises 17 residues. V lost 0 bases and J 4 bases, leaving 16 bases between the germline ends. Isolation of PBMCs gave at least 6 million cells per sample.

The TCR sequence derives from a man in his late teens or twenties in good health. The sequenced sample was blood. The genes are TRBV5-1 and TRBJ2-2; D uncertain. DNA for the CDR3: TGCGCCAGCAGCTTGGAAGTTCGAGGTGGTCTCACCGGGGAGCTGTTTTTT. This translates into CASSLEVRGGLTGELFF.